This TCR beta chain was recorded in a study of CD8+CD57+ T cells in acquired aplastic anemia. Genomic DNA provided the template from which TCR beta VDJ and CDR3 profiles were obtained. TCRdb recomputed calls from the reads with MiXCR, one row per CDR3 protein. The sample yields about 210,000 distinct CDR3 sequences, almost 35% seen once. CDR3 length: 14 residues. Per germline, CDR1 LNHDA and CDR2 SQIVND (reference sequence). V lost 6 bases and J 2 bases, leaving 14 bases between the germline ends. This clonotype came up many times. Specimen: sorted CD4+, CD8+, or CD8+CD57+ T cells (not recorded which) from PBMCs. V is TRBV19 and J is TRBJ2-7, with D unclear. This clonotype originated in a human donor in good health, serving as a control. CDR3 bases: TGTGCCAGTAGCCCCCAGCGTAGGCCCTACGAGCAGTACTTC. It specifies CASSPQRRPYEQYF.